Listed below are T cell receptor beta chains from one sample, sequenced in a study of technical replicates of blood from a handful of donors. Repertoires were generated with immunoSEQ multiplex PCR, while TCRdb's copy carries only in-frame clones and drops some. This repertoire shows tens of thousands of clones, approximately 90% found once; its top ten account for about 0.26%. Sequenced input: T cells isolated from PBMCs. The receptors come from a human donor in good health. Both conserved end residues are part of each CDR3. A D gene is named only where the DNA matches it firmly. Size values are once, few and many counts, or a class for expanded clones, and some rows have none.

len	d_gene	abundance	v_gene	j_gene	CDR3nt	CDR3aa
16	.	.	TRBV4-1	TRBJ2-7	TGCGCCAGCAGCCAAGGCCCGCTAGCAAGCTCCTACGAGCAGTACTTC	CASSQGPLASSYEQYF
14	.	.	TRBV7-9	TRBJ2-1	TGTGCCAGCACCCTCGGACCGGGAGTCAATGAGCAGTTCTTC	CASTLGPGVNEQFF
13	.	.	TRBV30	TRBJ2-2	TGTGCCTGGAGTGTGGTGGAGGCCGGGGAGCTGTTTTTT	CAWSVVEAGELFF
16	.	.	TRBV5-4	TRBJ2-1	TGTGCCAGCAGCTTGTCCGGGGGTTTCTCCTACAATGAGCAGTTCTTC	CASSLSGGFSYNEQFF
15	TRBD1	.	TRBV7-9	TRBJ2-7	TGTGCCAGCAGCACGACAGGGGGCTTTTCGAGAGAGCAGTACTTC	CASSTTGGFSREQYF
15	TRBD2	.	TRBV5-4	TRBJ2-4	TGTGCCAGCAGCTTAGTTGGGACTAGCGGGAACATTCAGTACTTC	CASSLVGTSGNIQYF
13	.	.	TRBV11-2	TRBJ1-3	TGTGCCAGCAGCTTAGCGGCTGGAAACACCATATATTTT	CASSLAAGNTIYF
16	.	.	TRBV21-1	TRBJ2-7	TGTGCCAGCAGCAAACGAAGCGGGAGGGATTCCTACGAGCAGTACTTC	CASSKRSGRDSYEQYF
14	.	.	TRBV19	TRBJ2-2	TGTGCCAGTAGGGAGGCACTAAACACCGGGGAGCTGTTTTTT	CASREALNTGELFF
15	.	.	TRBV27	TRBJ2-7	TGTGCCAGCAGTTCACCGTGGGGGCGATTGGCCGAGCAGTACTTC	CASSSPWGRLAEQYF
13	TRBD1	.	TRBV30	TRBJ1-1	TGTGCCTGGAGTGTACCAGGGGGCGTTCTAGCTTTCTTT	CAWSVPGGVLAFF
15	TRBD1	.	TRBV29-1	TRBJ2-5	TGCAGCGCCCGACCGGCGACGACAGGGGAAGAGACCCAGTACTTC	CSARPATTGEETQYF
13	.	.	TRBV28	TRBJ1-4	TGTGCCAGCAGTTTGATGGGAGAAGAAAAACTGTTTTTT	CASSLMGEEKLFF
21	.	.	TRBV27	TRBJ2-7	TGTGCCAGCAGTTTATCTCCCCAGCCCGGGGACACGGTCCCCCCTCTCTACGAGCAGTACTTC	CASSLSPQPGDTVPPLYEQYF
13	.	once	TRBV6-1	TRBJ2-7	TGTGCCAGCATCGGGGGACAGCTTTACGAGCAGTACTTC	CASIGGQLYEQYF
19	TRBD1	.	TRBV4-1	TRBJ1-5	TGCGCCAGCAGCCAAGCGCCGACAGGGGGAGTTGTAAGCAATCAGCCCCAGCATTTT	CASSQAPTGGVVSNQPQHF
14	.	.	TRBV7-2	TRBJ1-1	TGTGCCAGCAGCCCGAGTGGAGGAAACACTGAAGCTTTCTTT	CASSPSGGNTEAFF
10	TRBD1	.	TRBV29-1	TRBJ2-7	TGCAGCGCAACAGGGGGCGAGCAGTACTTC	CSATGGEQYF
16	TRBD1	.	TRBV9	TRBJ2-5	TGTGCCAGCAGCGTAGAGGGCGGGACAGGCCAAGAGACCCAGTACTTC	CASSVEGGTGQETQYF
13	.	.	TRBV7-3	TRBJ1-1	TGTGCCAGCAGCGCAACAGGGAACACTGAAGCTTTCTTT	CASSATGNTEAFF
15	TRBD2	.	TRBV7-9	TRBJ2-3	TGTGCCAGCAGCTTACGGGGGGGTCCCGAGGATACGCAGTATTTT	CASSLRGGPEDTQYF
12	.	.	TRBV29-1	TRBJ2-1	TGCAGCGTTGAAGCGTCTAGCGCTAAGCAGTTCTTC	CSVEASSAKQFF
13	.	.	TRBV5-1	TRBJ1-2	TGCGCCAGCAAATTCAGGAGGGCCGATGGCTACACCTTC	CASKFRRADGYTF
16	.	.	TRBV13	TRBJ1-3	TGTGCCAGCAGCTTAGGTCGACAGACCCCTGGAAACACCATATATTTT	CASSLGRQTPGNTIYF
15	TRBD1	.	TRBV6-4	TRBJ2-1	TGTGCCAGCAGTCCCTTGACAGGGGCCGTCGCTGAGCAGTTCTTC	CASSPLTGAVAEQFF
11	.	once	TRBV29-1	TRBJ2-7	TGCAGCGTTTCCAGTTCCTACGAGCAGTACTTC	CSVSSSYEQYF
14	.	.	TRBV27	TRBJ1-2	TGTGCCAGCAGTCAGGCCCCGCAGGGGAATGGCTACACCTTC	CASSQAPQGNGYTF
14	.	.	TRBV7-2	TRBJ2-7	TGTGCCAGCAGCCTACCGCTGAGGAGTGGAGAGCAGTACTTC	CASSLPLRSGEQYF